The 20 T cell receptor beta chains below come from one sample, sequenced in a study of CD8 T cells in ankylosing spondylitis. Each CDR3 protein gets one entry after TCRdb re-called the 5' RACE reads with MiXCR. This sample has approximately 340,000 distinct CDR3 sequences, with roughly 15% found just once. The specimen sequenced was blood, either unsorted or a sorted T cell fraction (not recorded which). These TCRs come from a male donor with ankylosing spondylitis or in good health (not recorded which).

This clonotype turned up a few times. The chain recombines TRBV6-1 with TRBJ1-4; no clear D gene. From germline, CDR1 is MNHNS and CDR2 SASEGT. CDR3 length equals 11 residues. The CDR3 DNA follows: TGTGTAACGGGGAACTATGAAAAACTGTTTTTT. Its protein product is CVTGNYEKLFF.

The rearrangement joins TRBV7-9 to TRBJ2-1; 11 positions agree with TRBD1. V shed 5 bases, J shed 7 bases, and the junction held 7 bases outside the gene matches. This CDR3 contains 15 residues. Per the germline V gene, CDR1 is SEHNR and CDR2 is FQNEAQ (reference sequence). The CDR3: CASSKSGTGGNEQFF. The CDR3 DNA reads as TGTGCCAGCAGCAAATCCGGGACAGGGGGGAATGAGCAGTTCTTC.

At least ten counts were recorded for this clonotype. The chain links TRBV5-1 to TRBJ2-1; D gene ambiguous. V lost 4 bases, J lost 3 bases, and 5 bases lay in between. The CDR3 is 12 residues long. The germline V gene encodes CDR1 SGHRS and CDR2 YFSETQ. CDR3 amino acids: CASSVDYNEQFF. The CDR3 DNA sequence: TGCGCCAGCAGCGTCGACTACAATGAGCAGTTCTTC.

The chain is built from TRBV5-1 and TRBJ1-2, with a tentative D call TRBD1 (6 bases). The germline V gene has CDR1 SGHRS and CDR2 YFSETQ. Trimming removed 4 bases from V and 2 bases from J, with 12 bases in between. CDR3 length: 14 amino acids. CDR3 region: CASSILQGNYGYTF. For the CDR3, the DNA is TGCGCCAGCAGCATTCTTCAGGGGAACTATGGCTACACCTTC.

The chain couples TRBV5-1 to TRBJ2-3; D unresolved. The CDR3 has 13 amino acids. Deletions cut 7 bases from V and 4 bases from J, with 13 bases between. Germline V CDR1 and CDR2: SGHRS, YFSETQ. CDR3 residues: CASGLTRSDTQYF. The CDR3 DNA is TGCGCCAGCGGCCTAACTCGCTCAGATACGCAGTATTTT.

CDR3 sequence (DNA): TGTGCCAGCTCACCTATCGACAGACCTTACGAGCAGTACTTC. This gives the protein CASSPIDRPYEQYF. The rearrangement links TRBV18 to TRBJ2-7, with TRBD1 as a possible D gene (5 bases). This CDR3 is built from 14 residues. CDR1 KGHSH and CDR2 LQKENI come from the germline V gene. V lost 3 bases to trimming and J lost 4 bases, with 13 bases between them. The full variable domain, with the rest looked up from reference TRBV18 and TRBJ2-7, is NAGVMQNPRHLVRRRGQEARLRCSPMKGHSHVYWYRQLPEEGLKFMVYLQKENIIDESGMPKERFSAEFPKEGPSILRIQQVVRGDSAAYFCASSPIDRPYEQYFGPGTRLTVT.

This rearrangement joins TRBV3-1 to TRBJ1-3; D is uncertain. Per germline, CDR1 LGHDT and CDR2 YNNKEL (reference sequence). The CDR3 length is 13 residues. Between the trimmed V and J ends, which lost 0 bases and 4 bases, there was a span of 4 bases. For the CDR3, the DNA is TGTGCCAGCAGCCAAGAAGTAGGAAACACCATATATTTT. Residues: CASSQEVGNTIYF.

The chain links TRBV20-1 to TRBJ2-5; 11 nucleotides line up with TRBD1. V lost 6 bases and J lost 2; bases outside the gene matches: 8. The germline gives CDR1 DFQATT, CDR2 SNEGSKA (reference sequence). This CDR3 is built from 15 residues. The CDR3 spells CSAPFGTGGQETQYF. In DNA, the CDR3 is TGCAGTGCGCCATTCGGGACAGGGGGTCAAGAGACCCAGTACTTC.

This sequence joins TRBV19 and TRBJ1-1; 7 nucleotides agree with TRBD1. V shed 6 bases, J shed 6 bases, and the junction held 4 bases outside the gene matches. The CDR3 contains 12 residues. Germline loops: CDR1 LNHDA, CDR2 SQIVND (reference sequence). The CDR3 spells CASSRDRSEAFF. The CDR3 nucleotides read TGTGCCAGTAGCCGGGACAGATCTGAAGCTTTCTTT.

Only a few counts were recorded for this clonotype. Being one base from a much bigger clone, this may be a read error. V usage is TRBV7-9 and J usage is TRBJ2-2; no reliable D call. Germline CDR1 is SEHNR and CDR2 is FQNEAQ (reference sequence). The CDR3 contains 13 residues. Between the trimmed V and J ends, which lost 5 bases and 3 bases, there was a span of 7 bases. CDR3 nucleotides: TGTGCCAGCAGCCCCTCGCACACCGGGGAGCTGTTTTTT. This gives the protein CASSPSHTGELFF. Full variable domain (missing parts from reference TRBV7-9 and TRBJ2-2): DTGVSQNPRHKITKRGQNVTFRCDPISEHNRLYWYRQTLGQGPEFLTYFQNEAQLEKSRLLSDRFSAERPKGSFSTLEIQRTEQGDSAMYLCASSPSHTGELFFGEGSRLTVL.

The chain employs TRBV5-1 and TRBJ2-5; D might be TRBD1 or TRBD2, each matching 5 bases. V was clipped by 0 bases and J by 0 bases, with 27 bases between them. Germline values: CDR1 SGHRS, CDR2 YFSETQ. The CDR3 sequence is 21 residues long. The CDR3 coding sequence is TGCGCCAGCAGCTTGGTCTGTGAGGAAGGGACCCCTATCCCTTACCAAGAGACCCAGTACTTC. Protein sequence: CASSLVCEEGTPIPYQETQYF.

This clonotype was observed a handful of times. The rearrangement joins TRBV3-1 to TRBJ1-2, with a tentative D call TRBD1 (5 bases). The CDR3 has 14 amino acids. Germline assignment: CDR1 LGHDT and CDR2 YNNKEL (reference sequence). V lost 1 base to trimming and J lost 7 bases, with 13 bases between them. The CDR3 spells CASSQGLGGGGYTF. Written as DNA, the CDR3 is TGTGCCAGCAGCCAAGGTCTGGGGGGAGGTGGCTACACCTTC.

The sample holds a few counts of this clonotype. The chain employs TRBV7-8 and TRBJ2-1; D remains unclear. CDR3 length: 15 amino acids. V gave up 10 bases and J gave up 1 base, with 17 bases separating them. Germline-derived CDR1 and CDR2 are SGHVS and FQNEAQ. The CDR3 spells CAILGIKGSYNEQFF. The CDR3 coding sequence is TGTGCCATCTTGGGTATAAAGGGATCCTACAATGAGCAGTTCTTC.

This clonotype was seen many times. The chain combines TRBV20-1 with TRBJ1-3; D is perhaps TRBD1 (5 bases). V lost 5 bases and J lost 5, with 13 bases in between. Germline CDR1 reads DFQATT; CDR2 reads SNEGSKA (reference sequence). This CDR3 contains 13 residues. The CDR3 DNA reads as TGCAGTGCTTCAGGGCCCTCGAGAAACACCATATATTTT. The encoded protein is CSASGPSRNTIYF.

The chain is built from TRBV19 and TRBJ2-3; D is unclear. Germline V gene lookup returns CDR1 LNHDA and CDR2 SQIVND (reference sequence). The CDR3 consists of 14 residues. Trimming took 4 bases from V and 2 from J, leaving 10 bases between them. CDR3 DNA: TGTGCCAGTAGTAAAGGATACCTCACAGATACGCAGTATTTT. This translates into CASSKGYLTDTQYF.

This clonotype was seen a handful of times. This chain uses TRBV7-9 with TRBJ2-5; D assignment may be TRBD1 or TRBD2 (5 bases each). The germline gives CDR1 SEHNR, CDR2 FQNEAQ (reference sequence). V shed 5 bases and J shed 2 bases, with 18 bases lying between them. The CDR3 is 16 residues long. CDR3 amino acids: CASSPPGTGLQETQYF. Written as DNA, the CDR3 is TGTGCCAGCAGCCCACCGGGGACGGGGCTGCAAGAGACCCAGTACTTC.

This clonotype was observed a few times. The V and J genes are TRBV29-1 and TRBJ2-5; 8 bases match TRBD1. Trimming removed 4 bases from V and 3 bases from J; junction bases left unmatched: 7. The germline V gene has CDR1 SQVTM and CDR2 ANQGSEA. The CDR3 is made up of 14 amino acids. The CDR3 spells CSVVAGGYEETQYF. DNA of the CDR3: TGCAGCGTTGTGGCAGGGGGCTATGAAGAGACCCAGTACTTC.

The CDR3: CASSPVRGLTDTQYF. The DNA of the CDR3 is TGTGCCAGCTCACCAGTACGGGGACTCACAGATACGCAGTATTTT. The chain recombines TRBV18 with TRBJ2-3; perhaps TRBD2 as D (6 bases). Germline V gene data show CDR1 as KGHSH and CDR2 as LQKENI. Trimming shortened V by 2 bases and J by 2 bases, and 11 bases separated the two germline ends. The CDR3 is 15 amino acids. The entire variable domain, with the rest obtained from reference TRBV18 and TRBJ2-3, is as follows: NAGVMQNPRHLVRRRGQEARLRCSPMKGHSHVYWYRQLPEEGLKFMVYLQKENIIDESGMPKERFSAEFPKEGPSILRIQQVVRGDSAAYFCASSPVRGLTDTQYFGPGTRLTVL.

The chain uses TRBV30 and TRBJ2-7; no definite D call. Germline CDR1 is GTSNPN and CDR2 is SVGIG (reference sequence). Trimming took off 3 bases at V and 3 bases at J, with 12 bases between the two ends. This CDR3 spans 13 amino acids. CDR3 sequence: CAWSAHMGYEQYF. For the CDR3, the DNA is TGTGCCTGGAGCGCCCACATGGGCTACGAGCAGTACTTC.

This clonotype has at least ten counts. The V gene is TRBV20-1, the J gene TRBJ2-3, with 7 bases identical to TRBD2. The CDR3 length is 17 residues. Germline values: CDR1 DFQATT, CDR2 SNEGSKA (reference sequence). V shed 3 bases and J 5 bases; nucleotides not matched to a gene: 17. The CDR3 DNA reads TGCAGTGCTAGTCTTGCCGCGACTAGCATAAGAGGAGATACGCAGTATTTT. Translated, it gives CSASLAATSIRGDTQYF.